A selection of T cell receptor beta chains follows, all from one sample in a study of shared clonotypes between healthy human individuals. Here immunoSEQ multiplex PCR was the method, and the copy in TCRdb shows in-frame clones only, minus some. The table lists millions of clones, roughly 96% of them singletons. The specimen sequenced was naive CD4+ T cells sorted from blood. These receptors were collected from a man in his late teens or twenties in good health. CDR3s include the opening cysteine and the closing phenylalanine or tryptophan. Fields, in order: CDR3 protein, J gene, V gene.

CDR3: CSVEGGQFLNTEAFF; J: TRBJ1-1; V: TRBV29-1
CDR3: CASIWLPPNTEAFF; J: TRBJ1-1; V: TRBV2
CDR3: CASSLRWQDTQYF; J: TRBJ2-3; V: TRBV11-2
CDR3: CAWSDEGNYNSPLHF; J: TRBJ1-6; V: TRBV30
CDR3: CASSTPGRTGVYGYTF; J: TRBJ1-2; V: TRBV5-1
CDR3: CASSYDRGPLAYEQYF; J: TRBJ2-7; V: TRBV7-6
CDR3: CASSYPPNPMTGELFF; J: TRBJ2-2; V: TRBV6-5
CDR3: CASVLQGGRGSPLHF; J: TRBJ1-6; V: TRBV2
CDR3: CAWSVGQNNAEAFF; J: TRBJ1-1; V: TRBV30
CDR3: CASSYRRREFSPLHF; J: TRBJ1-6; V: TRBV6-5
CDR3: CASSPRDAYNEQFF; J: TRBJ2-1; V: TRBV7-9
CDR3: CASSAGTTNEKLFF; J: TRBJ1-4; V: TRBV6-1
CDR3: CASSLVRAYEQYF; J: TRBJ2-7; V: TRBV5-6
CDR3: CASSPFGAYEQYF; J: TRBJ2-7; V: TRBV7-9
CDR3: CASSLPSGNTDTQYF; J: TRBJ2-3; V: TRBV11-2
CDR3: CAWSSNRVNYGYTF; J: TRBJ1-2; V: TRBV30
CDR3: CASSQEGLAGRNEQFF; J: TRBJ2-1; V: TRBV4-1
CDR3: CASSLTRWGWETQYF; J: TRBJ2-5; V: TRBV5-6
CDR3: CASSSPAGQGNTEAFF; J: TRBJ1-1; V: TRBV28
CDR3: CASSERLAGGPNTGELFF; J: TRBJ2-2; V: TRBV10-2
CDR3: CASSYRDPHNSPLHF; J: TRBJ1-6; V: TRBV6-6
CDR3: CASSVLGGNQPQHF; J: TRBJ1-5; V: TRBV6-1
CDR3: CASGTSGKETQYF; J: TRBJ2-5; V: TRBV6-5
CDR3: CARRTVFNQETQYF; J: TRBJ2-5; V: TRBV19
CDR3: CAWSVGGQGNQPQHF; J: TRBJ1-5; V: TRBV30
CDR3: CASSMVGLAVNTGELFF; J: TRBJ2-2; V: TRBV19
CDR3: CASSSHLTGPYGYTF; J: TRBJ1-2; V: TRBV5-1
CDR3: CASNPGQGVEKLFF; J: TRBJ1-4; V: TRBV19
CDR3: CASSPWMGYEQYF; J: TRBJ2-7; V: TRBV18
CDR3: CASSTRGAEVVGYTF; J: TRBJ1-2; V: TRBV6-6
CDR3: CASSDRPTYNEQFF; J: TRBJ2-1; V: TRBV28
CDR3: CASSLSRQTLLNTEAFF; J: TRBJ1-1; V: TRBV27
CDR3: CAWRGQSTGELFF; J: TRBJ2-2; V: TRBV30
CDR3: CASSPKEGILGYGYTF; J: TRBJ1-2; V: TRBV18
CDR3: CASSQDHGRGPYNEQFF; J: TRBJ2-1; V: TRBV14
CDR3: CASSLRSGLAGGGETQYF; J: TRBJ2-5; V: TRBV27
CDR3: CGYRWRTEAFF; J: TRBJ1-1; V: TRBV20-1
CDR3: CASSQDGGSRRNEQFF; J: TRBJ2-1; V: TRBV4-3
CDR3: CASSLDRSVPYEQYF; J: TRBJ2-7; V: TRBV14
CDR3: CASSPGGPTTNTGELFF; J: TRBJ2-2; V: TRBV11-3
CDR3: CASSRGARGKNIQYF; J: TRBJ2-4; V: TRBV6-5
CDR3: CASSPPGQAFSGNTIYF; J: TRBJ1-3; V: TRBV18
CDR3: CAISGRAGLQETQYF; J: TRBJ2-5; V: TRBV10-3
CDR3: CAFGRHPTGELFF; J: TRBJ2-2; V: TRBV6-6
CDR3: CASSIARGPYGYTF; J: TRBJ1-2; V: TRBV19
CDR3: CASSQRLAGGDTQYF; J: TRBJ2-3; V: TRBV4-3
CDR3: CACRQGFTEAFF; J: TRBJ1-1; V: TRBV30
CDR3: CASSLVYQVADEELFF; J: TRBJ2-2; V: TRBV5-1
CDR3: CASTRNTEAFF; J: TRBJ1-1; V: TRBV6-5
CDR3: CASRAQNYNSPLHF; J: TRBJ1-6; V: TRBV2
CDR3: CASSMTASTDTQYF; J: TRBJ2-3; V: TRBV19
CDR3: CASSLAPLAGGSEKLFF; J: TRBJ1-4; V: TRBV7-2
CDR3: CASNRDRGLSTYEQYF; J: TRBJ2-7; V: TRBV5-1
CDR3: CASSPGTTETQYF; J: TRBJ2-5; V: TRBV11-2
CDR3: CASRGPIGGTDTQYF; J: TRBJ2-3; V: TRBV5-1
CDR3: CASSLDQGKQYF; J: TRBJ2-7; V: TRBV7-9
CDR3: CASNGGSTDTQYF; J: TRBJ2-3; V: TRBV11-2
CDR3: CATSRGEPRGAQSYEQYF; J: TRBJ2-7; V: TRBV15
CDR3: CAWSMSDSNQPQHF; J: TRBJ1-5; V: TRBV30
CDR3: CASSPRQVDSYEQYF; J: TRBJ2-7; V: TRBV18